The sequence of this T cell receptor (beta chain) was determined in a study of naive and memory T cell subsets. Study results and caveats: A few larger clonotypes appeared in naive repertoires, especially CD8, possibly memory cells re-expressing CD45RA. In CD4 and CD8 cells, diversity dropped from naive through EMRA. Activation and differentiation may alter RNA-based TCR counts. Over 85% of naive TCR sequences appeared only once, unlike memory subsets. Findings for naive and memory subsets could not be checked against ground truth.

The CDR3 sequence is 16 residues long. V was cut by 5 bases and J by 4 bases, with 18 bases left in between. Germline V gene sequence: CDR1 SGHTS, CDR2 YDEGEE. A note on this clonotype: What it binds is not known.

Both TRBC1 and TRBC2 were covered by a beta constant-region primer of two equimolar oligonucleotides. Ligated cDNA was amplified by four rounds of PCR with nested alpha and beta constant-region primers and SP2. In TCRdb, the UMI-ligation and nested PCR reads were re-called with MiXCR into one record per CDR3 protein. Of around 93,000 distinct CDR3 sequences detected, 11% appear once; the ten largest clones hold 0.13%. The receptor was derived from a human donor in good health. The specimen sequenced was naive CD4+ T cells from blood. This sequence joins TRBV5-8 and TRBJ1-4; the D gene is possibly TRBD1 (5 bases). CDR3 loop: CASSHRPGRINEKLFF. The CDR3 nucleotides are TGTGCCAGCAGTCACCGACCGGGACGGATTAATGAAAAACTGTTTTTT.